A single sample is the source of the 15 T cell receptor beta chains below, sequenced in a study of blood T cells in healthy people across ages. The authors ran a second PCR of 7 to 11 cycles using a sample-barcoded 5' primer and a J-beta primer mix. Via MiXCR, TCRdb re-called the 5' RACE reads, giving one row per CDR3 protein. This table holds about 1.4 million distinct CDR3 sequences, 59% found once. The material sequenced was blood. The receptors derive from a man between 18 and 35 years old in good health.

The chain is built from TRBV20-1 and TRBJ2-1; the D gene is possibly TRBD2 (6 bases). CDR3 size: 13 residues. CDR1 and CDR2 (germline): DFQATT, SNEGSKA (reference sequence). V lost 6 bases and J 3 bases, leaving 12 bases between the germline ends. The CDR3 DNA follows: TGCAGTGCCGGCGGGACTGACTACAATGAGCAGTTCTTC. The encoded protein is CSAGGTDYNEQFF.

On this clonotype: One junction end does not reproduce the germline sequence, and a read error may be involved. The chain joins TRBV27 to TRBJ2-3; tentatively, D is TRBD2 (5 bases). Germline values: CDR1 MNHEY, CDR2 SMNVEV (reference sequence). The CDR3 has 15 residues. CDR3 loop: CASSSLTGSKDTQYF. The CDR3 DNA reads as TGTGCCAGCAGTTCCCTTACGGGGAGCAAAGATACGCAGTATTTT.

The chain recombines TRBV2 with TRBJ2-3, with 8 nucleotides matching TRBD2. The CDR3 length is 14 residues. The ends lost 8 bases at V and 3 bases at J; junction bases unmatched: 7. The germline CDR1 and CDR2 sequences are SNHLY and FYNNEI. Written as DNA, the CDR3 is TGTGCCAGCCTCCCGGGGGGGGTAACAGATACGCAGTATTTT. Encoded protein: CASLPGGVTDTQYF.

DNA for the CDR3: TGTGCCAGCAGCGAAATACTAGGACAGGCACTATCCTACGAGCAGTACTTC. Amino acid sequence: CASSEILGQALSYEQYF. The rearrangement joins TRBV6-1 to TRBJ2-7; TRBD1 matches at 7 bases. Losses at the gene ends were 6 bases for V and 1 base for J; bases not matched to a gene: 15. The length of the CDR3 is 17 residues. CDR1 and CDR2 from the germline V gene are MNHNS and SASEGT.

The CDR3 loop is CSVVDAWQEYGYTF. CDR3 sequence (DNA): TGCAGCGTTGTTGACGCATGGCAAGAATATGGCTACACCTTC. This chain uses TRBV29-1 with TRBJ1-2; no firm D call. This CDR3 region has 14 residues. The germline V and J ends were trimmed by 4 bases and 5 bases, with 17 bases remaining between them. Germline CDR1 reads SQVTM; CDR2 reads ANQGSEA.

The chain links TRBV4-1 to TRBJ2-1; 10 positions agree with TRBD2. J lost 2 bases, V lost 4 bases, and 11 bases had no gene match. This CDR3 contains 18 residues. CDR1 and CDR2 from the germline V gene are MGHRA and YSYEKL. The CDR3 here is CASSPIPASGGPYNEQFF. The CDR3, as DNA: TGCGCCAGCAGCCCTATACCGGCTAGCGGGGGCCCCTACAATGAGCAGTTCTTC.

Concerning this clonotype: Being one base from a much bigger clone, this may be a read error. The V and J genes are TRBV20-1 and TRBJ2-1; D call uncertain. Matching the DNA end better, TRBJ2-7 makes the J call doubtful. Looked up from germline, CDR1 is DFQATT and CDR2 is SNEGSKA (reference sequence). The CDR3 sequence is 15 residues long. CDR3 sequence: CSAALLHSSYNEQYF. CDR3 in DNA: TGCAGTGCTGCCCTCCTACATTCCTCCTACAATGAGCAGTACTTC.

The chain uses TRBV7-9 and TRBJ2-3; 8 bases line up with TRBD1. With 5 bases clipped from V and 4 bases from J, the junction kept 11 bases outside the gene matches. The CDR3 runs to 16 residues. The V gene's germline CDR1 is SEHNR and CDR2 FQNEAQ (reference sequence). CDR3: CASSATGGRKADTQYF. CDR3 coding DNA: TGTGCCAGCAGCGCCACAGGGGGGCGCAAGGCAGATACGCAGTATTTT.

The sample holds a few counts of this clonotype. This chain connects TRBV28 to TRBJ1-1; D not certain. The germline gives CDR1 MDHEN, CDR2 SYDVKM. V was cut by 2 bases and J by 4 bases, with 14 bases left in between. CDR3 size: 15 residues. CDR3 amino acids: CASSLQVHWGTEAFF. The CDR3, as DNA: TGTGCCAGCAGTTTACAGGTCCATTGGGGCACTGAAGCTTTCTTT.

V usage is TRBV6-6 and J usage is TRBJ1-1; D not resolved. Germline CDR1 is MNHNY and CDR2 is SVGAGI (reference sequence). The CDR3 runs to 15 residues. Trimming removed 0 bases from V and 4 bases from J, with 12 bases in between. Written as DNA, the CDR3 is TGTGCCAGCAGTTACTCAACCAAGGGTAGCACTGAAGCTTTCTTT. As protein: CASSYSTKGSTEAFF.

In this sample, this clonotype turned up once. The V gene is TRBV20-1, the J gene TRBJ2-4; 10 bases align to TRBD2. The DNA matches TRBJ2-7 better at its end, which makes the J call doubtful. Germline V gene lookup returns CDR1 DFQATT and CDR2 SNEGSKA (reference sequence). The CDR3 is made up of 17 amino acids. CDR3 in DNA: TGCAGTGCTAGAGATCCCCGCTTAGCGGGGGGACTCTACGAGCAGTACTTC. Its translation: CSARDPRLAGGLYEQYF.

V and J are TRBV11-2 and TRBJ1-6; D is undetermined. Germline CDR1 SGHAT, CDR2 FQNNGV. V dropped 4 bases and J dropped 4 bases, with 14 bases sitting between them. The CDR3 is 16 residues long. Here the CDR3 DNA reads TGTGCCAGCAGCTATGCTAGGTACCGATATAATTCACCCCTCCACTTT. Encoded protein: CASSYARYRYNSPLHF.

In its sample, this clonotype was seen a few times. CDR3 protein: CASSSRGGNTDTQYF. DNA of the CDR3: TGTGCCAGCAGTTCTAGGGGGGGCAACACAGATACGCAGTATTTT. J is TRBJ2-3 and V is TRBV28; D may be TRBD2 (7 bases). Trimming took 4 bases from V and 2 from J, leaving 13 bases between them. From germline, CDR1 is MDHEN and CDR2 SYDVKM. This CDR3 has 15 amino acids.

The chain couples TRBV4-1 to TRBJ2-4; 9 nucleotides line up with TRBD1. CDR1 is MGHRA and CDR2 is YSYEKL in the germline V gene. CDR3 length: 14 residues. Trimming took 2 bases from V and 5 from J; bases not matched to a gene: 1. The CDR3 nucleotides are TGCGCCAGCAGCCAACGGGACAGGGAAAACATTCAGTACTTC. Translating it yields CASSQRDRENIQYF.

The chain has TRBV7-9 and TRBJ2-1, with TRBD2 identical over 9 bases. Losses at the gene ends were 3 bases for V and 8 bases for J; bases not matched to a gene: 8. This CDR3 has 15 amino acids. The germline CDR1 and CDR2 sequences are SEHNR and FQNEAQ (reference sequence). The CDR3 loop is CASSFSGSQDDEQFF. The CDR3 region has the DNA TGTGCCAGCAGCTTTAGCGGGAGCCAAGACGATGAGCAGTTCTTC.